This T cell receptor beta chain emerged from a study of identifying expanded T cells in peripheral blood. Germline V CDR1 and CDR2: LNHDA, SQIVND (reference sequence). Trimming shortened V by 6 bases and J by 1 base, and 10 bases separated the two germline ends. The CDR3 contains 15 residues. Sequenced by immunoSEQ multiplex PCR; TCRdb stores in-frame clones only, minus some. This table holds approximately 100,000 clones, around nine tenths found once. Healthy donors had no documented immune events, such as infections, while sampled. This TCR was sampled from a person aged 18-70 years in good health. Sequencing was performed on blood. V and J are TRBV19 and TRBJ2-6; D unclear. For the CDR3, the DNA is TGTGCCAGTAGCCCATCCTTGTCTGGGGCCAACGTCCTGACTTTC. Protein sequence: CASSPSLSGANVLTF.